This T cell receptor (beta chain) originates from a study of circulating and synovial CD4+ cells in juvenile arthritis. The table came from immunoSEQ multiplex PCR; TCRdb's copy has only in-frame clones and leaves some out. The sample shows about 35,000 clones, 90% to 95% of them seen only once. About this clone: Its target is unknown.

Study outcomes and limitations: Deeper sequencing increased measured overlap with synovial clonotypes. Compared with bulk blood, circulating pathogenic-like lymphocytes shared substantially more CDR3 sequences with synovial T cells.

Sequenced input: CD4+ T cells from blood. This sequence was found in a human donor with juvenile idiopathic arthritis.

Here the CDR3 DNA reads TGTGCCAGTAGTATCACCAGGGCTAATAATGGCTACACCTTC. This codes for CASSITRANNGYTF. The chain recombines TRBV19 with TRBJ1-2; D possibly corresponds to TRBD1 (5 bases). V lost 3 bases, J lost 6 bases, and 14 bases lay in between. CDR1 and CDR2 from the germline V gene are LNHDA and SQIVND (reference sequence). The CDR3 contains 14 residues.